This T cell receptor (beta chain) was obtained from a study of CD8 T cells in Susac syndrome. Germline assignment: CDR1 SGHDT and CDR2 YYEEEE. This CDR3 comprises 13 residues. Losses at the gene ends were 6 bases for V and 7 bases for J; bases not matched to a gene: 9. Comment on this clonotype: Its antigen is not known.

The TEMRA cells underwent FACS enrichment, while the CD8+ and CD4+ T cells underwent negative isolation. RNA totalling about 0.45 to 1 ug underwent reverse transcription with random hexamers. TCRdb reprocessed the immunoSEQ multiplex PCR reads via MiXCR and lists one record per CDR3 protein. In the table there are about 130,000 distinct CDR3 sequences, around 94% of which are singletons. The study, taken as a whole, reports: It was acknowledged in the study that its TCR sequencing and HLA analysis involved a relatively small number of individuals.

This chain connects TRBV5-6 to TRBJ2-5, with TRBD2 identical over 7 bases. Sequences were obtained from CD4+ T cells from PBMCs. The clonotype originates from a human donor in good health. CDR3 loop: CASTISGEGTQYF. In nucleotides, the CDR3 is TGTGCCAGCACCATATCCGGGGAGGGGACCCAGTACTTC.